This paragraph covers one T cell receptor (beta chain) sequence. Its antigen remains undetermined. The cohort was made up of 666 healthy bone marrow donors. Cohort members were all nominally healthy when sampled, although unrecorded immune exposures were likely present. The donor was CMV seronegative and was included in the group of around 320 seronegative cohort members. Every donor gave a peripheral blood sample, and the peripheral blood mononuclear cells from that sample were used for TCR beta sequencing. The Qiagen DNeasy Blood Extraction Kit was used to extract genomic DNA from the blood cell samples. The entry originates in a study of cytomegalovirus exposure and HLA in healthy donors (dated by TCRdb to 2015 to 2018). Describing the broader study: According to an earlier analysis of several hundred of the donors, some 170 million T cells yielded 100 million or so unique TCR beta sequences and more than 250 Gb of sequence data. About 5 DR-DQ haplotypes were handled as single units for association and clustering, since linkage in the cohort was strong. A later analysis re-examined previously published TCR beta repertoires from roughly 720 donors and added high-resolution HLA genotyping to investigate patterns of TCR occurrence. The study aimed to test whether signatures of past pathogen exposure could be identified by cataloging public T cell receptors. Among about 360 genotyped donors of the cohort, an average of approximately 240,000 unique TCR beta nucleotide sequences were sequenced per donor, roughly 20% of them non-productive. In addition to the first cohort of around 670 subjects, a separate validation cohort of 130 or so different subjects was used. An earlier analysis of around 640 of the donors used high-throughput TCR beta sequencing to judge whether each TCR beta V gene segment behaved as functional or pseudogenic. Rather than using new phenotypic data, the later analysis identified candidate immune exposures from TCR beta sequences and from how often those sequences occurred across donors. A later genetic analysis used genome-wide SNP genotypes for about three fifths of the 666 donors, treating that subset as a discovery cohort. About 280 gigabases of sequencing data and 91 million or so unique TCR sequences made up an early release that covered about 640 HLA-typed donors. Of the roughly 430 genotyped donors, 81% fell in the genetic ancestry cluster associated with self-reported Caucasian donors. Using immunosequencing, the study profiled T cell repertoires from roughly 650 subjects and related those repertoires to cytomegalovirus serostatus. HLA typing included class I and class II loci at four-digit resolution. The number of donors typed differed by locus, with 629-630 for A, B, C, DRB1 and DQB1, roughly 520 for DQA1, some 570 for DPA1, and 472 for DPB1. Donor age, sex, ethnicity and CMV serostatus were collected together with the repertoire data. All discovery cohort repertoires had been generated using a single sequencing platform. High-throughput TCR immunosequencing, statistical association of individual TCRs with disease status, and machine learning were combined to predict cytomegalovirus infection status. The full study reports these points: In an earlier analysis of around 600 of the donors, most TCR beta V segments appeared in productive rearrangements about 87% or about 30% of the time, broadly matching IMGT annotations. Most CMV-associated TCR beta chains appeared to be HLA-restricted in a later analysis, and the HLA associations seemed to be driven largely by CMV exposure. In a later analysis, TCR association rates were found to vary across HLA loci, with the most associated TCRs seen for DRB1 alleles and the fewest for HLA-C alleles. According to a later analysis, parvovirus B19, influenza, CMV and Epstein-Barr virus appeared linked to several top co-occurrence clusters. In a later analysis, HLA-associated TCR beta chains showed more clonal expansion and lower generation probabilities than non-associated chains that were equally common. Immune exposure information for the cohort was limited to CMV serostatus. Because some donors lacked HLA typing at each locus, the association tests relied only on the typed subset. In a later analysis, some 18,000 TCR beta sequences were associated with specific HLA alleles at a false discovery rate of 0.05. A few of the identified cytomegalovirus-associated TCR beta chains were confirmed in vitro to be specific for cytomegalovirus antigens. In this cohort, only TCR beta chains were sequenced, and detectable features were limited by the absence of alpha or paired-chain data. A later genetic analysis reported fewer N-insertions in productive TCRs among donors in an Asian-associated ancestry cluster than the roughly 700-donor mean. The presence/absence analyses assumed that sequencing depth was roughly uniform across donors, and that assumption may not be true. A further reported finding was that TCR beta sequences accurately predicted the HLA-A and HLA-B alleles for most subjects in the first cohort. Some IMGT-functional V segments, including TRBV6-2 and TRBV6-3, could not be told apart with the 87-base-pair reads, so those segments were excluded. A cluster of highly shared sequence variants was judged likely to represent a technical artifact of the sequencing pipeline. The classifier was reported to diagnose cytomegalovirus status with high specificity and sensitivity in both the original and validation cohorts. Strong co-occurrence of HLA alleles, especially DR and DQ, made assigning TCR associations to individual alleles difficult. Linkage disequilibrium might explain the correlated functional status among segregating V segments, but an unknown experimental factor could not be excluded. According to the authors, the approach could potentially be generalized to other disease states and immunological phenotypes. The study listed over 150 TCR beta chains as associated with cytomegalovirus. Approximately 16 rarely observed V segments, including chromosome 9 orphons, were excluded from the earlier analysis of about 600 of the donors because counts were too low. Most TCR sequences were seen in very few donors, while some public TCRs were found in many individuals. A later genetic analysis associated a missense DCLRE1C variant with V-gene and J-gene trimming of TCR beta chains, and an independent cohort replicated the association.

The library relied on the immunoSEQ multiplex PCR assay. A mixture of 60 forward primers for TCR Vbeta segments and 13 reverse primers for TCR Jbeta segments was used in the multiplex PCR. The CDR3 region of rearranged TCR beta genes was amplified from genomic DNA with a multiplex PCR assay. The Illumina HiSeq System was used to sequence the amplified TCR beta libraries as 87-base-pair reads. As for the original processing: Across the 640 or so repertoires, a later analysis counted tens of millions of unique TCR beta chains, around 10 million of which were shared by at least two donors. To remove PCR and sequencing errors, raw reads were error-corrected and collapsed into unique sequences using a nearest-neighbor algorithm that merged closely related sequences. CDR3 sequences were aligned to IMGT reference sequences to assign V, D and J gene segments. For a sequence to be retained, a match of at least six nucleotides to both a V gene segment and a J gene segment was required. Rearrangements were classified as productive when the CDR3 lacked stop codons and remained in frame with V and J, and all other rearrangements were classified as non-productive. Following IMGT convention, CDR3 was defined as the stretch from the second conserved V-encoded cysteine up to the conserved J-encoded phenylalanine. In an earlier analysis of around 540 of the donors, sequences lacking an unambiguous match to a single V gene segment were excluded. In an earlier analysis of roughly 500 of the donors, V segments were called functional above 56.7% productive rearrangements and were called segregating when the between-donor standard deviation exceeded 5%. To diagnose cytomegalovirus status from the catalog of TCR beta chain sequences, a statistical classification framework was built. V and J gene assignment, in a later analysis, came from comparing TCR nucleotide sequences with IMGT/GENE-DB human TR gene sequences. A later analysis assigned CDR3 sequences and most-parsimonious VDJ recombination scenarios with the TCRdist pipeline. In a later analysis, each TCR beta chain was defined by its CDR3 amino acid sequence together with its V-gene family, and reads without a unique V-gene family were excluded. As a way to deal with suspected cross-contamination and a sequencing artifact, a later analysis dropped 640 or so nucleotide sequences that were highly shared and had low generation probability. In a later analysis, a clonal expansion index for each public chain was calculated from normalized within-repertoire ranks of inferred template counts. In a later analysis, generation probabilities were computed with a VDJ recombination model fitted to out-of-frame rearrangements, and the resulting probabilities were checked against IGoR. In a later analysis, TCR-TCR, TCR-HLA and TCR-CMV co-occurrence was scored with hypergeometric tests, and a repertoire-size bias correction was applied to TCR pairs. In a later analysis, false discovery rates were estimated by permuting HLA or CMV assignments 20 times. In a later analysis, co-occurring TCRs were grouped with DBSCAN, and TCRdist sequence similarity was added when clustering was performed within HLA-allele-positive subsets. For co-occurrence clustering, repertoires with fewer than 30,000 or more than 120,000 public chains were excluded, along with a handful of repertoires with anomalous nucleotide sharing. TCRdb mirrors the immuneACCESS table, restricted to in-frame sequences. Some clones are absent from its copies; in checked studies, under half trace to an unresolved V gene, and the reason for the others is unknown. Clone size and V and J calls were adopted from that table, with D and trimming inferred from the DNA. The sample has some 110,000 clones on record. Of the sample, about 4% is held by the ten largest clones.

From cysteine to phenylalanine, the CDR3 is 17 amino acids long. Only the CDR3 portion is preserved as DNA: 51 bases, with reading frame beginning at the first base. Based on the germline V gene, the CDR1 and CDR2 sequences are SGHTA and FQGNSA. Trimming removed 2 bases from V and 0 bases from J, leaving 14 bases between the germline ends. This receptor was identified in a man aged 25 to 40 in good health and CMV-seronegative. Recombination joined TRBV7-2 with TRBJ1-3; too little of a D gene remains to name it. The specimen was PBMCs. The DNA is TGTGCCAGCAGCTTAACCTCGATGGGCCACTCTGGAAACACCATATATTTT. Its translation is CASSLTSMGHSGNTIYF.